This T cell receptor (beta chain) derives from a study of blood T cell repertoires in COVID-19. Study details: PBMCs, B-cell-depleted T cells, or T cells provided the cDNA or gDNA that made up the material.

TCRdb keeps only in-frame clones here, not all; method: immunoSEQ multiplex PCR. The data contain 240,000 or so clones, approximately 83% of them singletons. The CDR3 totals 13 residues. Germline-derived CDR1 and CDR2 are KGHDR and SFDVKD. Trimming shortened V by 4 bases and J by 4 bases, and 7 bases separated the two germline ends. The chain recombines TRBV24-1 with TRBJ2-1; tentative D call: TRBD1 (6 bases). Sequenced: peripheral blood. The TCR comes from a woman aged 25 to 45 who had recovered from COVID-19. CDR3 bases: TGTGCCACCAGTGAAACAGGGTACAATGAGCAGTTCTTC. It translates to CATSETGYNEQFF.